Below are 11 T cell receptor beta chains sequenced from a single sample in a study of blood T cells in healthy people across ages. Combining a sample-barcoded 5' primer with a J-beta primer mix, a second PCR ran for about 6 to 12 cycles. TCRdb reprocessed the 5' RACE reads via MiXCR and lists one record per CDR3 protein. Here the sample spans around 800,000 distinct CDR3 sequences, about 45% being singletons. The sequenced sample was blood. These receptors originate from an elderly man in good health.

V is TRBV29-1 and J is TRBJ2-5, with a tentative D call TRBD2 (5 bases). CDR3 length: 14 amino acids. V lost 6 bases, J lost 0 bases, and 14 bases lay in between. CDR1 is SQVTM, CDR2 ANQGSEA, per germline. CDR3 in amino acids: CSVTTGLDQETQYF. The CDR3 DNA reads as TGCAGCGTAACGACCGGACTTGACCAAGAGACCCAGTACTTC. The full variable domain, in which reference TRBV29-1 and TRBJ2-5 provide the parts outside the CDR3, is SAVISQKPSRDICQRGTSLTIQCQVDSQVTMMFWYRQQPGQSLTLIATANQGSEATYESGFVIDKFPISRPNLTFSTLTVSNMSPEDSSIYLCSVTTGLDQETQYFGPGTRLLVL.

This chain uses TRBV7-9 with TRBJ2-7; D may be TRBD1 or TRBD2 (5 bases each). V was shortened by 3 bases and J by 0 bases, with 12 bases between the two germline ends. The CDR3 is made up of 15 amino acids. The germline V gene encodes CDR1 SEHNR and CDR2 FQNEAQ (reference sequence). CDR3 in DNA: TGTGCCAGCAGCTTTGGGGACGTTAACTCCTACGAGCAGTACTTC. This gives the protein CASSFGDVNSYEQYF.

The table lists this clonotype with a few counts. A single base separates this from a much larger clone, so it may be a read error. The chain employs TRBV5-1 and TRBJ2-7; TRBD1 agrees at 9 bases. The CDR3 is 14 residues long. Trimming cost V 4 bases and J 6 bases; bases outside gene matches: 8. The germline V gene has CDR1 SGHRS and CDR2 YFSETQ. CDR3 sequence (DNA): TGCGCCAGCAGCACGGGACAGGGAAACTGCGAGCAGTACTTC. Its translation: CASSTGQGNCEQYF.

V and J are TRBV20-1 and TRBJ2-3; 10 nucleotides line up with TRBD1. J gave up 5 bases and V 6 bases, and 8 bases lay outside the gene matches. This CDR3 comprises 14 residues. CDR1 is DFQATT, CDR2 SNEGSKA, per germline (reference sequence). DNA for the CDR3: TGCAGTGCGGTCCGGGACAGGGGATTAGATACGCAGTATTTT. It translates to CSAVRDRGLDTQYF.

This sequence joins TRBV7-9 and TRBJ2-1; 11 bases line up with TRBD2. Germline lookup yields CDR1 SEHNR and CDR2 FQNEAQ (reference sequence). The CDR3 has 15 residues. V was clipped by 4 bases and J by 6 bases; unmatched bases: 5. CDR3 sequence: CASSSPGLAANEQFF. The CDR3 coding sequence is TGTGCCAGCAGCTCTCCGGGACTAGCGGCCAATGAGCAGTTCTTC.

This chain connects TRBV12-3 or TRBV12-4 to TRBJ2-3; maybe TRBD2 (6 bases). Trimming stripped 5 bases from V and 15 bases from J, with 24 bases between. This CDR3 region has 14 residues. The DNA of the CDR3 is TGTGCCAGCAGTGGAAGGGGAGGCGCAGATATGGAATATTTT. This gives the protein CASSGRGGADMEYF.

The table lists this clonotype with a few counts. The V and J genes are TRBV2 and TRBJ2-6; D uncertain. The CDR3 length is 15 residues. Looked up from germline, CDR1 is SNHLY and CDR2 is FYNNEI. Trimming cost V 6 bases and J 2 bases, with 11 bases left between them. This CDR3 is CASRAARTGANVLTF. Written as DNA, the CDR3 is TGTGCCAGCAGGGCGGCGCGGACTGGGGCCAACGTCCTGACTTTC.

This clonotype has just a few counts. The chain has TRBV29-1 and TRBJ1-4, with 8 bases that match TRBD1. The CDR3 totals 12 residues. Germline V lookup: CDR1 SQVTM, CDR2 ANQGSEA. V trimming: 7 bases; J trimming: 6 bases; junction bases outside the gene matches: 4. CDR3 DNA sequence: TGCAGCGGACAGGGGTTTGATGAAAAACTGTTTTTT. Its protein is CSGQGFDEKLFF.

This clonotype showed up just a few times. The V call is TRBV29-1, the J call TRBJ2-1; no clear D gene. Between the trimmed V and J ends, which lost 0 bases and 4 bases, there was a span of 10 bases. Germline V lookup: CDR1 SQVTM, CDR2 ANQGSEA. The CDR3 is 14 amino acids. CDR3 loop: CSVEEPFGYNEQFF. CDR3 DNA sequence: TGCAGCGTTGAAGAACCCTTCGGATACAATGAGCAGTTCTTC.

The DNA of the CDR3 is TGCGCCAGCAGCGGACAGGGTATTACGGAGACCCAGTACTTC. Protein product: CASSGQGITETQYF. The chain carries TRBV5-1 and TRBJ2-7; 8 positions agree with TRBD1. The end of the DNA is better explained by TRBJ2-5, so the J call may be wrong. Germline CDR1 is SGHRS and CDR2 is YFSETQ. The CDR3 extends over 14 amino acids.

The chain joins TRBV10-3 to TRBJ2-7, with D possibly being TRBD2 (7 bases). V gave up 0 bases and J gave up 5 bases, with 14 bases separating them. Germline V CDR1 and CDR2: ENHRY, SYGVKD. This CDR3 comprises 15 residues. The CDR3 protein is CAISESGGGRNEQYF. DNA of the CDR3: TGTGCCATCAGTGAGTCAGGGGGGGGCAGGAACGAGCAGTACTTC.